This T cell receptor beta chain derives from a study of T-cell memory formation after mild COVID-19. Whole-study results and caveats: Later expanders leaned CD4+, whereas day 15 to 85 contracting clones were balanced CD4/CD8.

V gave up 5 bases and J gave up 2 bases, with 6 bases separating them. CDR3 length equals 12 residues. On this clonotype itself: Its antigen is not identified.

TCRdb redid the calling of the 5' RACE reads with MiXCR, one entry per CDR3 protein. The sample contains fewer than 350,000 distinct CDR3 sequences, approximately 7.6% of which appear only once. The source is a young man who had mild COVID-19 (a few samples of this study predate the infection). Cell type and time point are not known. The sequenced sample consisted of PBMCs or a T cell subset sorted from them (not recorded which). The rearrangement uses TRBV12-3 or TRBV12-4 and TRBJ1-2, with D perhaps TRBD1 (5 bases). This CDR3 reads CASSAGNYGYTF. CDR3 nucleotides: TGTGCCAGCAGTGCAGGGAACTATGGCTACACCTTC.